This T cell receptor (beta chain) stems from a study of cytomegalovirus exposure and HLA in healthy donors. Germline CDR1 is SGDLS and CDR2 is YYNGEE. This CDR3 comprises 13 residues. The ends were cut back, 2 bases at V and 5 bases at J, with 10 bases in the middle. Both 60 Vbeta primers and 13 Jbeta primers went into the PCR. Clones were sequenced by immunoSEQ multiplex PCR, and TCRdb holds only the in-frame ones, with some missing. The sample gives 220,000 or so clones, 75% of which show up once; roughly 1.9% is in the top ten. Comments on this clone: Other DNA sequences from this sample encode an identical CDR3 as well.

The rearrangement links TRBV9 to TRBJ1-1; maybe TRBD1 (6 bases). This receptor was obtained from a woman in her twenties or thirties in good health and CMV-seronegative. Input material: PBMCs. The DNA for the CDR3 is TGTGCCAGCAGCGTGTCTACAGGGACTGAAGCTTTCTTT. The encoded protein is CASSVSTGTEAFF.